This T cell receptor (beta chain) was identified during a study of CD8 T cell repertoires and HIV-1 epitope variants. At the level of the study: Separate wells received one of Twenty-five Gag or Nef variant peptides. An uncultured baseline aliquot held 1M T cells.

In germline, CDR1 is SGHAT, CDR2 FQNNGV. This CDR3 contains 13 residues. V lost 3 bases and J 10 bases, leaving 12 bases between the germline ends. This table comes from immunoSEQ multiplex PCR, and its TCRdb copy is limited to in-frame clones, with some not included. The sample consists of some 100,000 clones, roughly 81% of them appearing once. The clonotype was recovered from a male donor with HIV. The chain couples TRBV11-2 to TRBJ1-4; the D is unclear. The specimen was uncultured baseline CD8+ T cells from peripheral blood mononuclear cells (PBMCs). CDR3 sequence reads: CASSFRSAGKLFF. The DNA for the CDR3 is TGTGCCAGCAGCTTTCGGTCTGCGGGAAAACTGTTTTTT.